Listed below are T cell receptor beta chains from one sample, sequenced in a study of cytomegalovirus exposure and HLA in healthy donors. The table came from immunoSEQ multiplex PCR; TCRdb's copy has only in-frame clones and leaves some out. The repertoire consists of 140,000 to 150,000 clones, with around 73% occurring once and the leading ten covering just under 3%. Sequenced: PBMCs. These receptors were collected from a female donor in good health and CMV-seronegative. Each CDR3 is given with its conserved first and last residue. D genes are given only for firm matches. The size of a clone is reported for some rows only, either as once, few or many, or as a class for expanded clones.

j_gene	d_gene	abundance	v_gene	CDR3nt	CDR3aa
TRBJ2-7	NA	NA	TRBV7-9	TGTGCCAGCAGTCGCCGGGACTTGAGCTCCTACGAGCAGTACTTC	CASSRRDLSSYEQYF
TRBJ1-2	TRBD1	few	TRBV6-1	TGTGCCAGCAGGTATACAGGGGGCGCGTATGGCTACACCTTC	CASRYTGGAYGYTF
TRBJ2-1	TRBD2	NA	TRBV7-3	TGTGCCAGCGGCGGGGTAGCGGGAACTGAGCAGTTCTTC	CASGGVAGTEQFF
TRBJ2-4	NA	NA	TRBV5-1	TGCGCCAGCAGCTCAGGAACAGGGCTTCTAGCCAAAAACATTCAGTACTTC	CASSSGTGLLAKNIQYF
TRBJ1-1	NA	NA	TRBV11-2	TGTGCCAGCAGCTTGAGCGGGGGCTTAACTGAAGCTTTCTTT	CASSLSGGLTEAFF
TRBJ2-7	TRBD2	once	TRBV7-9	TGTGCCAGCAGACTAGCGGGAGTGGGGGAGCAGTACTTC	CASRLAGVGEQYF
TRBJ2-3	NA	NA	TRBV21-1	TGTGCCAGCAGCATAGCCCCAGAATACCTCGGCCGGACAGGAGCTACCACAGATACGCAGTATTTT	CASSIAPEYLGRTGATTDTQYF
TRBJ1-2	NA	NA	TRBV5-1	TGCGCCAGCAGTCTGGCGGGGAATGGCAGATTCTATGGCTACCCCTTC	CASSLAGNGRFYGYPF
TRBJ2-6	TRBD1	NA	TRBV5-1	TGCGCCAGCAGCTTAGGTCAGGGGGTTTCCTCTGGGGCCAACGTCCTGACTTTC	CASSLGQGVSSGANVLTF
TRBJ2-7	TRBD1	NA	TRBV19	TGTGCCAGTAGTATTACAGGGGTCTACGAGCAGTACTTC	CASSITGVYEQYF
TRBJ2-5	NA	once	TRBV7-2	TGTGCCAGCAGCTATGGAGGGGGCAGCGAGACCCAGTACTTC	CASSYGGGSETQYF